This TCR beta chain comes out of a study of blood T cell repertoires in COVID-19. The wider study: Specimens from acute and convalescent COVID-19 originated in the United States, Italy and Spain. From T cells, B-cell-depleted T cells, or PBMCs came the material, which was cDNA or gDNA.

This clone was picked up a small number of times. In the authors' workflow: The authors estimated nucleated cell counts from reference gene primer amplification. Here immunoSEQ multiplex PCR was the method, and the copy in TCRdb shows in-frame clones only, minus some. V, J and clone size reflect that table, while D and trimming were determined from the DNA. The table has under 30,000 clones, 85% to 90% seen once. CDR1 is GTSNPN and CDR2 is SVGIG in the germline V gene (reference sequence). V was pared by 0 bases and J by 3 bases, with 6 bases between. The CDR3 totals 12 residues. V usage is TRBV30 and J usage is TRBJ2-7, with unresolved D. The clonotype originates from a human donor in a cohort sampled during active COVID-19. Input material: peripheral blood. CDR3 DNA: TGTGCCTGGAGTGTAATCAGCTACGAGCAGTACTTC. Protein product: CAWSVISYEQYF.